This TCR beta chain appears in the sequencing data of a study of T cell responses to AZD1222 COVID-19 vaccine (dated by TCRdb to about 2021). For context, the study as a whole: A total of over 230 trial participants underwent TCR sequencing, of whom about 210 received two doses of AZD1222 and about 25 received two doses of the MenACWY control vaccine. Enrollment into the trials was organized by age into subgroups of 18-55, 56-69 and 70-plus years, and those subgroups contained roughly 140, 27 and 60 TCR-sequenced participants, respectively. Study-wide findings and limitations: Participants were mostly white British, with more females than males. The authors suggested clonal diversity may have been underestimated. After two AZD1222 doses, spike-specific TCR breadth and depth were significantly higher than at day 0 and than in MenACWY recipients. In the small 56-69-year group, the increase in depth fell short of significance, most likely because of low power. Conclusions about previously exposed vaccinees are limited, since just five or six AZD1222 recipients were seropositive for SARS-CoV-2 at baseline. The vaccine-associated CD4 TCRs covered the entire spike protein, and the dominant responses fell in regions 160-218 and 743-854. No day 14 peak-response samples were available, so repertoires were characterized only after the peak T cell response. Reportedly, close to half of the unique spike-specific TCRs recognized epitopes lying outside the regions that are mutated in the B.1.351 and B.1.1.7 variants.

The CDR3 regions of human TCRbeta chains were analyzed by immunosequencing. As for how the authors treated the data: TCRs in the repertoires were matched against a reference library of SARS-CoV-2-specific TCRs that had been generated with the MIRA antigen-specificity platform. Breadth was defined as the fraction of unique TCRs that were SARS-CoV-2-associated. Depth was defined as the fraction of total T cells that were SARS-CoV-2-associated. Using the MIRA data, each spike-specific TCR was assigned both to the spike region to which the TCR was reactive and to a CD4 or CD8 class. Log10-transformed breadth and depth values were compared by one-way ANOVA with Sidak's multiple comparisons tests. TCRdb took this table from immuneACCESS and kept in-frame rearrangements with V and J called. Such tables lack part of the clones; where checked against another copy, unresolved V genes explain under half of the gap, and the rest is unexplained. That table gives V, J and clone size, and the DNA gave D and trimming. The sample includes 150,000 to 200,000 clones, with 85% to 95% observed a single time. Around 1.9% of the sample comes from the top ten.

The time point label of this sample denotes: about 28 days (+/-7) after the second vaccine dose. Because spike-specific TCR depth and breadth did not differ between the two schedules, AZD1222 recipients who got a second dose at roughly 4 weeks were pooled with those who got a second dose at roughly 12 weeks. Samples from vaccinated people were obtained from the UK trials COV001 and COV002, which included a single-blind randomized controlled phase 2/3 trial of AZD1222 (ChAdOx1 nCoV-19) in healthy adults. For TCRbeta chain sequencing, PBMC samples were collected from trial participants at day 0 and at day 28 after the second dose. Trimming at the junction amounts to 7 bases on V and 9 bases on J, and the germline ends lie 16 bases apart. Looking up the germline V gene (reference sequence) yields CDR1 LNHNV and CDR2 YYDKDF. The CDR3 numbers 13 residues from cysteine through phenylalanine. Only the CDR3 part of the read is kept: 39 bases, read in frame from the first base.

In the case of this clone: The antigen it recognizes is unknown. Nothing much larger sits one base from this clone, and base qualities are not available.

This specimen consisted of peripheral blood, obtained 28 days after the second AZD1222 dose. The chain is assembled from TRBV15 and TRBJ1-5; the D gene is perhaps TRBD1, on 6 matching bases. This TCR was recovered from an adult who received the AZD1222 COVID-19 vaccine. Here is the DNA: TGTGCCACCACCAAAACAGGGATGGTGCCCCAGCATTTT. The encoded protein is CATTKTGMVPQHF.